This T cell receptor beta chain was found in a study of long-term antiretroviral therapy in people with HIV. For this clone: Its antigen is still unknown.

The V segment lost 1 base and the J segment 2 bases; nucleotides outside the gene matches: 1. This CDR3 spans 15 amino acids. Per the germline V gene, CDR1 is SGHTA and CDR2 is FQGNSA. Whole-study results and caveats: Clones showing expansion before ART dominated the repertoire at all time points. HIV repertoire CDR3 lengths ranged less widely than those of controls. Diversity remained lower than transplant donor controls, even though it increased after ART.

The immunoSEQ assay was v3.0, run at survey level. This table comes from immunoSEQ multiplex PCR, and its TCRdb copy is limited to in-frame clones, with some not included. There are about 25,000 clones in the sample; about 86% occur only once, and around 5.6% lies in the top ten. This sample comprised unsorted PBMCs, obtained around 4.5 years after starting antiretroviral therapy. This TCR was recovered from a man aged 25-45 years with HIV. The V call is TRBV7-2, the J call TRBJ1-1; 10 nucleotides agree with TRBD1. CDR3 sequence: CASSLVTGGNTEAFF. CDR3 DNA sequence: TGTGCCAGCAGCTTAGTGACAGGGGGCAACACTGAAGCTTTCTTT.